This is a list of T cell receptor beta chains from one sample in a study of patients and donors after allogeneic stem cell transplantation. Using its own MiXCR run on the RT-PCR reads, TCRdb lists one record per CDR3 protein. The sample contains roughly 940,000 distinct CDR3 sequences, roughly 18% of which appear only once. The sequencing sample was made of blood, either unsorted or a sorted T cell fraction (not recorded which). Every receptor here comes from a human donor who was either an allogeneic HSCT recipient or a stem cell or donor lymphocyte infusion donor (not recorded which). It is not recorded whose cells these are; they may come from a transplant donor. Each CDR3 is given with its conserved first and last residue.

CDR3 length,V gene,CDR3 protein
12,TRBV19,CASTQIQGGYTF
14,TRBV7-8,CASSGRREPYEQYF
14,TRBV7-2,CASSLVPGNTEAFF
14,TRBV29-1,CSVESGTAHTEAFF
13,TRBV29-1,CSADRGNTGELFF
14,TRBV6-1,CASSEYIGRETQYF
15,TRBV20-1,CSARDGGQGSDTQYF
13,TRBV5-1,CASSGAVGGHAFF
14,TRBV30,CAWSVRRGVNEQFF
15,TRBV27,CASSTTGSSYNEQFF
20,TRBV3-1,CASSLRLTSGSRSSYNEQFF
15,TRBV20-1,CSARSGGRARETQYF
16,TRBV7-2,CASSPQQGRQRTEAFF
14,TRBV20-1,CSARETKMNTEAFF
15,TRBV12-5,CASGLRQGAWNEQFF
13,TRBV19,CASNLDRVGGYTF
12,TRBV15,CATSRRESEAFF
17,TRBV10-3,CAISESAVGNSGNTIYF
16,TRBV25-1,CASSESWGGLTNEQFF
16,TRBV6-5,CASSYSGLGPTDTQYF
14,TRBV29-1,CSAQRAPPGNIQYF
12,TRBV12-3/TRBV12-4,CASSLMRTEAFF
14,TRBV24-1,CATSEGGALWEQFF
12,TRBV6-5,CASSSGRRKLFF
13,TRBV13,CASSLQTGSEQYF
15,TRBV6-1,CASSAHGRPGTEAFF
15,TRBV12-3/TRBV12-4,CASSFGTSGYNEQFF
12,TRBV10-3,CAISEFGDEAFF
13,TRBV20-1,CSARRASNQPQHF
15,TRBV13,CASSWETGKNTEAFF
12,TRBV7-2,CASSGQGARAFF
19,TRBV9,CASSGPLSWDEEFTDTQYF
9,TRBV12-3/TRBV12-4,CASGGRPNF
13,TRBV9,CASSPRHTNTIYF